A single sample gave rise to the 18 T cell receptor beta chains below, sequenced in a study of long-term antiretroviral therapy in people with HIV. Running of the v3.0 immunoSEQ assay took place at survey level. Some clones are missing from TCRdb's copy, which holds only in-frame ones; the method was immunoSEQ multiplex PCR. Of some 15,000 clones listed, over 60% are singletons. Sample: unsorted PBMCs, taken 0.5 years before starting antiretroviral therapy. The source is a woman aged 40-49 years with HIV.

The chain links TRBV6-5 to TRBJ1-5; D unresolved. The CDR3 has 13 residues. CDR1 is MNHEY and CDR2 is SVGAGI in the germline V gene. The V end was cut by 0 bases, the J end by 4 bases, with 4 bases between. The CDR3 sequence: CASSYSSNQPQHF. Written as DNA, the CDR3 is TGTGCCAGCAGTTACTCAAGTAATCAGCCCCAGCATTTT.

The chain employs TRBV30 and TRBJ1-4; D is possibly TRBD1 (5 bases). The CDR3 spans 13 residues. Germline V gene lookup returns CDR1 GTSNPN and CDR2 SVGIG (reference sequence). Deletions cut 6 bases from V and 1 base from J, with 9 bases between. The CDR3 bases are TGTGCCTGCGGGACTGGAACTAATGAAAAACTGTTTTTT. Translated: CACGTGTNEKLFF.

The chain links TRBV6-6 to TRBJ2-1, with D unclear. Germline values: CDR1 MNHNY, CDR2 SVGAGI (reference sequence). The CDR3 loop spans 12 amino acids. V was trimmed by 2 bases and J by 8 bases, leaving 7 bases between them. The CDR3: CASSYHSDEQFF. CDR3 bases: TGTGCCAGCAGTTACCACTCCGATGAGCAGTTCTTC.

The V and J genes are TRBV29-1 and TRBJ1-2; 8 nucleotides match TRBD1. Germline V CDR1 and CDR2: SQVTM, ANQGSEA. V was pared by 4 bases and J by 8 bases, with 9 bases of the junction left unmatched. This CDR3 comprises 13 residues. CDR3 DNA sequence: TGCAGCGTTGGGTCCGGACAGGGAGGGGGCTACACCTTC. Translating it yields CSVGSGQGGGYTF.

The J gene is TRBJ1-3, the V gene TRBV11-3; no clear D. CDR3 length: 16 amino acids. V dropped 5 bases and J dropped 0 bases, with 14 bases sitting between them. Looked up from germline, CDR1 is SGHNT and CDR2 is YENEEA. The CDR3 protein is CASSPNRASSGNTIYF. The CDR3 region has the DNA TGTGCCAGCAGCCCCAACCGGGCTAGCTCTGGAAACACCATATATTTT.

This chain links TRBV7-9 with TRBJ1-4; tentatively, D is TRBD1 (6 bases). The length of the CDR3 is 14 residues. With 4 bases removed from V and 3 bases from J, the gap between germline ends came to 9 bases. Germline V CDR1 and CDR2: SEHNR, FQNEAQ (reference sequence). CDR3 DNA sequence: TGTGCCAGCAGCTATGACAGGTCTAATGAAAAACTGTTTTTT. Protein sequence: CASSYDRSNEKLFF.

The V call is TRBV29-1, the J call TRBJ2-1; D is perhaps TRBD1 (6 bases). Trimming removed 7 bases at V and 5 bases at J, with 15 bases between. The CDR3 consists of 13 residues. The germline V gene encodes CDR1 SQVTM and CDR2 ANQGSEA. The CDR3 loop reads CSAYPTGHNEQFF. CDR3 bases: TGCAGCGCATACCCGACAGGACACAATGAGCAGTTCTTC.

The rearrangement links TRBV4-1 to TRBJ1-4, with D hard to call. This CDR3 has 12 amino acids. Germline loops: CDR1 MGHRA, CDR2 YSYEKL. Trimming left V 0 bases short and J 10 bases short, with 6 bases between. DNA for the CDR3: TGCGCCAGCAGCCAAGACAGCGGAAAACTGTTTTTT. It encodes CASSQDSGKLFF.

The genes are TRBV30 and TRBJ2-7; D possibly corresponds to TRBD2 (6 bases). V was trimmed by 2 bases and J by 0 bases, leaving 17 bases between them. Germline-derived CDR1 and CDR2 are GTSNPN and SVGIG (reference sequence). The CDR3 consists of 16 residues. The CDR3 nucleotides are TGTGCCTGGAGTTCCCGTCTAGCGTCCCTCTCCTACGAGCAGTACTTC. Its protein product is CAWSSRLASLSYEQYF.

In this sample, this clone turned up once. The CDR3 bases are TGTGCCAGCAGCCAACCGGGACTCTCTAACTATGGCTACACCTTC. Its protein is CASSQPGLSNYGYTF. V usage is TRBV14 and J usage is TRBJ1-2; the D gene is possibly TRBD1 (5 bases). This CDR3 is 15 amino acids long. V was trimmed by 2 bases and J by 0 bases, leaving 10 bases between them. Germline V lookup: CDR1 SGHDN, CDR2 FVKESK.

This clone was detected only a few times. The chain couples TRBV18 to TRBJ2-7; D ambiguous. The CDR3 has 16 residues. Looked up from germline, CDR1 is KGHSH and CDR2 is LQKENI. Trimming removed 3 bases at V and 1 base at J, with 16 bases between. The CDR3 DNA sequence: TGTGCCAGCTCACCTTCGCGTGGCCGCCCGTCCTACGAGCAGTACTTC. Protein: CASSPSRGRPSYEQYF.

J is TRBJ2-5 and V is TRBV6-1; 7 nucleotides line up with TRBD1. The ends lost 4 bases at V and 4 bases at J; junction bases unmatched: 6. Per the germline V gene, CDR1 is MNHNS and CDR2 is SASEGT. This CDR3 spans 14 amino acids. The CDR3 nucleotides read TGTGCCAGCAGTGGTAGACAGGGCGGAGAGACCCAGTACTTC. Its protein is CASSGRQGGETQYF.

This chain uses TRBV19 with TRBJ1-3; D gene uncertain. Germline V lookup: CDR1 LNHDA, CDR2 SQIVND (reference sequence). V gave up 5 bases and J gave up 8 bases, with 16 bases separating them. The length of the CDR3 is 14 residues. For the CDR3, the DNA is TGTGCCAGTAGTTTCGGCGGAGACTGGGACACCATATATTTT. This gives the protein CASSFGGDWDTIYF.

CDR3 in DNA: TGTGCCATCAGTGAGTCTGGACTAGCGGATTACTACACAGATACGCAGTATTTT. It specifies CAISESGLADYYTDTQYF. The chain carries TRBV10-3 and TRBJ2-3, with TRBD2 matching over 10 bases. The germline V gene encodes CDR1 ENHRY and CDR2 SYGVKD. CDR3 length: 18 residues. Unmatched junction bases numbered 8, after V lost 0 bases and J lost 2 bases.

The V call is TRBV7-9, the J call TRBJ2-7; D remains ambiguous. The germline V gene has CDR1 SEHNR and CDR2 FQNEAQ (reference sequence). Trimming stripped 0 bases from V and 1 base from J, with 10 bases between. This CDR3 comprises 15 residues. In nucleotides, the CDR3 is TGTGCCAGCAGCTTAGCGACCTCGGTATCCTACGAGCAGTACTTC. Its protein product is CASSLATSVSYEQYF.

The J gene is TRBJ2-7, the V gene TRBV29-1; no firm D call. This CDR3 region has 13 residues. CDR1 and CDR2 from the germline V gene are SQVTM and ANQGSEA. Trimming left V 4 bases short and J 3 bases short, with 13 bases between. CDR3 loop: CSVGRDTHYEQYF. CDR3 coding DNA: TGCAGCGTTGGTAGAGACACCCACTACGAGCAGTACTTC.

The V call is TRBV2, the J call TRBJ1-6, with TRBD1 identical over 11 bases. The CDR3 sequence is 16 residues long. Unmatched junction bases numbered 3, after V lost 6 bases and J lost 2 bases. Germline V gene sequence: CDR1 SNHLY, CDR2 FYNNEI. In DNA, the CDR3 is TGTGCCAGCAGACCGGGACAGGGGGCCTATAATTCACCCCTCCACTTT. Its protein is CASRPGQGAYNSPLHF.

The chain is built from TRBV5-4 and TRBJ2-7, with D possibly being TRBD1 (5 bases). The V gene's germline CDR1 is SGHNT and CDR2 YYREEE (reference sequence). The V end lost 0 bases, the J end lost 1 base, and 11 bases lay between the germline ends. This CDR3 contains 15 residues. The CDR3 DNA follows: TGTGCCAGCAGCTTGGGGGGAACAGGATCCTACGAGCAGTACTTC. This encodes CASSLGGTGSYEQYF.